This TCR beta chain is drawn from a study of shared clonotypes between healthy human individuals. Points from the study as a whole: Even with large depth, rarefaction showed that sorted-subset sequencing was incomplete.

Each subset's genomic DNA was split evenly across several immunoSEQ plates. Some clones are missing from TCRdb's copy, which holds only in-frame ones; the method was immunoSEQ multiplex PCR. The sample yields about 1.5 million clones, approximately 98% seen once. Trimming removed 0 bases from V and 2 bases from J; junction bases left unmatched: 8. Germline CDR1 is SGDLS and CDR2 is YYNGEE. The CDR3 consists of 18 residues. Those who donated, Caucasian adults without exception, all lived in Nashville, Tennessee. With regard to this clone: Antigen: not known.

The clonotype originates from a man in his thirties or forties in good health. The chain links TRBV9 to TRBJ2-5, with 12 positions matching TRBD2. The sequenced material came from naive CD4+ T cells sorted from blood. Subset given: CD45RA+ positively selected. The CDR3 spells CASSVAGLAGRTQETQYF. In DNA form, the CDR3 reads TGTGCCAGCAGCGTAGCGGGACTAGCGGGTCGAACACAAGAGACCCAGTACTTC. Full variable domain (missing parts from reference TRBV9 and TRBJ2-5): DSGVTQTPKHLITATGQRVTLRCSPRSGDLSVYWYQQSLDQGLQFLIQYYNGEERAKGNILERFSAQQFPDLHSELNLSSLELGDSALYFCASSVAGLAGRTQETQYFGPGTRLLVL.